This T cell receptor (beta chain) is from a study of shared clonotypes between healthy human individuals. The CDR3 totals 17 residues. Germline values: CDR1 MGHDK, CDR2 SYGVNS. V lost 6 bases to trimming and J lost 2 bases, with 22 bases between them. TCRdb's table, derived via immunoSEQ multiplex PCR, lists solely in-frame clones and lacks some. The data hold 2 million to 2.5 million clones, with 85% to 95% observed a single time. The TCR was taken from a man aged 18 to 29 in good health. J is TRBJ1-2 and V is TRBV25-1; TRBD1 might be the D (5 bases). Sequencing input: naive CD4+ T cells sorted from blood. The subset was: CD45RA+ positively selected. The DNA for the CDR3 is TGTGCCAGCAGCGGGGACGATCTCCTTCAAACCAACTATGGCTACACCTTC. This gives the protein CASSGDDLLQTNYGYTF.